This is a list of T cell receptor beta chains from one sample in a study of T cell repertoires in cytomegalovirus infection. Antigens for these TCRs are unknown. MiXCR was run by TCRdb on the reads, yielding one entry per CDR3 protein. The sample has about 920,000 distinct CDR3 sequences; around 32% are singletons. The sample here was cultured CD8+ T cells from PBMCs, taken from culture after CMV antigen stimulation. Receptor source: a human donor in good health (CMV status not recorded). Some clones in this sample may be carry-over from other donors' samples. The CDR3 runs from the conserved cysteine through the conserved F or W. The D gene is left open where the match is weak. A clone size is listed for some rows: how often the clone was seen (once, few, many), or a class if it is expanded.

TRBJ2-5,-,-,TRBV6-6,TGTGCCAGCAGTTACGTCAGGGAGACCCAGTACTTC,CASSYVRETQYF
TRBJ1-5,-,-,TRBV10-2,TGCGCCAGCAGTGAGAGGGGATATGGCAATCAGCCCCAGCATTTT,CASSERGYGNQPQHF
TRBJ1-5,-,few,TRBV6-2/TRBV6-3,TGTGCCAGCACGGACGGGATCCGCAATCAGCCCCAGCATTTT,CASTDGIRNQPQHF
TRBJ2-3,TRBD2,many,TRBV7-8,TGTGCCAGCAGCCCGGGGAGGGGCGGCCTCACAGATACGCAGTATTTT,CASSPGRGGLTDTQYF
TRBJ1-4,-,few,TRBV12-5,TGTGCTAGTGGTTTTCCCTCGGGCAAAACTAATGAAAAACTGTTTTTT,CASGFPSGKTNEKLFF
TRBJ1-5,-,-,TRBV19,TGTGCCAGTAGTAGCGGCCGTAGGGGACAGCCCCAGCATTTT,CASSSGRRGQPQHF
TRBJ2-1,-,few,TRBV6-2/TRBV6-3,TGTGCCAGCAGTCGGGGGACTGTGGGGAATGAGCAGTTCTTC,CASSRGTVGNEQFF
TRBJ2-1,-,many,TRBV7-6,TGTGCCAGCAGCTTATCGGAGGGTGAGCAGTTCTTC,CASSLSEGEQFF
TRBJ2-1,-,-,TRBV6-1,TGTGCCAGCAGTGAATTGACCCTGGGTGGTACGGATGAGCAGTTCTTC,CASSELTLGGTDEQFF
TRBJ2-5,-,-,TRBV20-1,TGCAGTGCCCCCGCGTTGGGGGAGTTAGAGACCCAGTACTTC,CSAPALGELETQYF
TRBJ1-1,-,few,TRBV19,TGTGCCAGTAGTATAGAGGGAATGGGCCTGCAGAACACTGAAGCTTTCTTT,CASSIEGMGLQNTEAFF
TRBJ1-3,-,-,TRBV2,TGTGCCAGCAGTGACGTGCAGCTCGGAAACACCATATATTTT,CASSDVQLGNTIYF
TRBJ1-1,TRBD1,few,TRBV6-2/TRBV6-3,TGTGCCAGCAGTTCCTTACCGACAGGGAGCACTGAAGCTTTCTTT,CASSSLPTGSTEAFF
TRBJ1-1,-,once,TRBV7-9,TGTGCCAGCACCTTAGGACGGGGTGAAGCTTTCTTT,CASTLGRGEAFF
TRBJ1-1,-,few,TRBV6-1,TGTGCCAGCAGTTATACCAACCGGGACATTGAAGCTTTCTTT,CASSYTNRDIEAFF
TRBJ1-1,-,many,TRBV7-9,TGTGCCAGCAGCTCGAACACTGAAGCTTTCTTT,CASSSNTEAFF
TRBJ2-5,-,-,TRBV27,TGTGCCAGCAGTTTCTCCGCCAGGGAGACCCAGTACTTC,CASSFSARETQYF
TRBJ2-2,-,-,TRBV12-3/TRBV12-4,TGTGCCAGCACCTCTCAGGGGGGACACACCGGGGAGCTGTTTTTT,CASTSQGGHTGELFF
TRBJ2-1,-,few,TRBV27,TGTGCCAGCAGTCTCCCAGGGAGAGTCTATGAGCAGTTCTTC,CASSLPGRVYEQFF
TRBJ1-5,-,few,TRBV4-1,TGCGCCAGCAGCCAAGAGGCCGGTTCATTAGGCAATCAGCCCCAGCATTTT,CASSQEAGSLGNQPQHF
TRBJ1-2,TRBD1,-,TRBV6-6,TGTGCCAGCAGAATACGACAGGGGAGCTATGGCTACACCTTC,CASRIRQGSYGYTF
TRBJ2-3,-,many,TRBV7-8,TGTGCCAGCAGCTTACCGGGAAGCACAGATACGCAGTATTTT,CASSLPGSTDTQYF
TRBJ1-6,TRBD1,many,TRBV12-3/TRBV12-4,TGTGCCAGCAGTTCCGGACAGGGATCGACACCCCTCCACTTT,CASSSGQGSTPLHF
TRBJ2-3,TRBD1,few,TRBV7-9,TGTGCCAGCAGCCCCGGGACAGGGGAGGCCACGGATACGCAGTATTTT,CASSPGTGEATDTQYF
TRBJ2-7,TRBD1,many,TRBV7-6,TGTGCCAGCAGCTTAGTTCGGTCCGGGACAGGGACATGGGACGAGCAGTACTTC,CASSLVRSGTGTWDEQYF
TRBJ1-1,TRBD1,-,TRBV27,TGTGCCTGCGGACAGGGTCGAAGGAACACTGAAGCTTTCTTT,CACGQGRRNTEAFF
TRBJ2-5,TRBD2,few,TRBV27,TGTGCCAGCAGTTTATTGTCGGGGGGTCGACTGTACCAAGAGACCCAGTACTTC,CASSLLSGGRLYQETQYF
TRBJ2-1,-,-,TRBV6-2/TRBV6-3,TGTGCCAACAGTTACGCAGGACCACTTAGCTCCTACAATGAGCAGTTCTTC,CANSYAGPLSSYNEQFF
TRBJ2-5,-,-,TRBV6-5,TGTGCCAGCAGTAAGCAGGGCGGTATAACTAAAGAGACCCAGTACTTC,CASSKQGGITKETQYF
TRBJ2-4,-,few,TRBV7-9,TGTGCCAGCAGCTCGATCCCCGGGGCAGGGTCAACGGGGGAAAACATTCAGTACTTC,CASSSIPGAGSTGENIQYF
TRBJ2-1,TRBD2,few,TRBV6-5,TGTGCCAGCAGTTACCCCACCGGGGTTGCGGGGGGGCCCAATGAGCAGTTCTTC,CASSYPTGVAGGPNEQFF